Listed below are T cell receptor beta chains from one sample, sequenced in a study of CD8 T cells in Susac syndrome. TCRdb analysed the immunoSEQ multiplex PCR reads with MiXCR anew, one entry per CDR3 protein. The top ten hold about 0.15% of the sample, which has 150,000 to 200,000 distinct CDR3 sequences, 95% seen once. The specimen was CD8+ T cells from PBMCs. The receptor set was obtained from a human donor with Susac syndrome. Both conserved end residues are part of each CDR3. The order of the fields is clone size, J gene, V gene, D gene, CDR3 protein, CDR3 DNA. D genes are given only for firm matches. A row's size may be missing; if present it is once, few, many or a size class.

. TRBJ1-5 TRBV6-4 . CASSETGTGNQPQHF TGTGCCAGCAGTGAAACGGGCACGGGCAATCAGCCCCAGCATTTT
. TRBJ1-1 TRBV5-4 . CASSLPENTEAFF TGTGCCAGCAGCTTGCCCGAGAACACTGAAGCTTTCTTT
. TRBJ2-7 TRBV19 . CASSPATGTLSYEQYF TGTGCCAGTAGTCCTGCGACCGGGACGTTGAGCTACGAGCAGTACTTC
. TRBJ2-5 TRBV9 . CASSVHTDGGGTQYF TGTGCCAGCAGCGTCCATACGGACGGTGGGGGGACCCAGTACTTC
. TRBJ2-1 TRBV7-6 TRBD1 CASSLSGTGFNEQFF TGTGCCAGCAGCTTATCCGGGACAGGGTTCAATGAGCAGTTCTTC
. TRBJ2-5 TRBV20-1 TRBD2 CSAVSGSGRAGETQYF TGCAGTGCCGTCTCAGGGAGCGGGAGGGCCGGAGAGACCCAGTACTTC
. TRBJ2-6 TRBV6-5 TRBD1 CASSYWTGGQSGANVLTF TGTGCCAGCAGTTACTGGACAGGGGGACAATCTGGGGCCAACGTCCTGACTTTC
. TRBJ2-3 TRBV2 . CASKDGPSTDTQYF TGTGCCAGCAAGGACGGGCCGAGCACAGATACGCAGTATTTT
once TRBJ2-5 TRBV3-1 . CASERAETQYF TGTGCCAGCGAGAGGGCAGAGACCCAGTACTTC
. TRBJ2-1 TRBV29-1 TRBD2 CSVLTLAGGLDEQFF TGCAGCGTCCTTACTCTAGCGGGGGGGCTCGATGAGCAGTTCTTC
. TRBJ1-5 TRBV20-1 . CSARVGGGRQPQHF TGCAGTGCTAGAGTAGGCGGGGGCAGGCAGCCCCAGCATTTT
once TRBJ1-2 TRBV7-9 . CASSLPHMGNYGYTF TGTGCCAGCAGCTTACCTCACATGGGCAACTATGGCTACACCTTC
. TRBJ2-5 TRBV7-3 . CASSLTSPLNQETQYF TGTGCCAGCAGTCTTACTAGCCCCCTAAACCAAGAGACCCAGTACTTC
. TRBJ2-3 TRBV6-1 TRBD2 CASSESNRGTGGSTDTQYF TGTGCCAGCAGTGAATCGAACCGCGGGACGGGGGGAAGCACAGATACGCAGTATTTT
. TRBJ2-1 TRBV5-1 . CASSLARDNSYNEQFF TGCGCCAGCAGCTTAGCGAGGGACAACTCCTACAATGAGCAGTTCTTC
once TRBJ1-6 TRBV12-3/TRBV12-4 . CASSRTDYNSPLHF TGTGCCAGCAGCCGGACAGACTATAATTCACCCCTCCACTTT
. TRBJ2-6 TRBV9 . CASSPRASGANVLTF TGTGCCAGCAGCCCAAGAGCCTCTGGGGCCAACGTCCTGACTTTC
. TRBJ1-5 TRBV6-5 TRBD1 CASTYPGGQGKTQPQHF TGTGCCAGCACTTATCCTGGAGGACAGGGAAAAACTCAGCCCCAGCATTTT
. TRBJ1-3 TRBV11-2 . CASSKLPLQARGKGGNTIYF TGTGCCAGCAGCAAGCTCCCTCTTCAGGCCCGGGGGAAGGGAGGAAACACCATATATTTT
. TRBJ1-1 TRBV5-1 . CASSLIGRDAFF TGCGCCAGCAGCTTGATTGGCAGGGACGCTTTCTTT
. TRBJ1-2 TRBV2 . CASSDTRRYGYTF TGTGCCAGCAGTGACACCCGCCGGTATGGCTACACCTTC
. TRBJ1-1 TRBV23-1 TRBD1 CASGTGSEAFF TGCGCCAGCGGGACAGGGTCTGAAGCTTTCTTT
. TRBJ2-7 TRBV20-1 TRBD2 CSARERGLAGVHEQYF TGCAGTGCTAGAGAGAGAGGACTAGCGGGAGTCCACGAGCAGTACTTC
. TRBJ2-3 TRBV4-1 TRBD2 CASSQALAGGQYF TGCGCCAGCAGCCAAGCGCTTGCGGGAGGGCAGTATTTT
. TRBJ1-1 TRBV6-2/TRBV6-3 . CASRPPGGGEAFF TGTGCCAGCAGACCCCCCGGAGGTGGAGAAGCTTTCTTT
. TRBJ2-7 TRBV4-1 . CASSHGNRDKTYEQYF TGCGCCAGCAGCCATGGGAACCGGGACAAAACCTACGAGCAGTACTTC
once TRBJ1-5 TRBV24-1 . CATSDPGQPHQPQHF TGTGCCACCAGTGACCCTGGACAGCCTCATCAGCCCCAGCATTTT
. TRBJ1-3 TRBV14 . CASSQVLSGNTIYF TGTGCCAGCAGCCAAGTTCTATCTGGAAACACCATATATTTT
once TRBJ2-1 TRBV29-1 . CSVESLGLSHEQFF TGCAGCGTAGAGTCGTTGGGGCTCTCCCATGAGCAGTTCTTC
once TRBJ1-2 TRBV3-1 . CASSQEPGLGGYGYTF TGTGCCAGCAGCCAAGAGCCGGGTCTCGGTGGGTATGGCTACACCTTC
. TRBJ2-1 TRBV20-1 TRBD2 CSAVGSSGSSIDEQFF TGCAGTGCTGTGGGTTCAAGCGGGAGTAGTATCGATGAGCAGTTCTTC
. TRBJ2-1 TRBV28 TRBD2 CASSSPASGRLNEQFF TGTGCCAGCAGTTCCCCTGCTAGCGGGAGGTTGAATGAGCAGTTCTTC
few TRBJ2-7 TRBV9 TRBD2 CASSVTSGREYEQYF TGTGCCAGCAGCGTCACTAGCGGGAGGGAATACGAGCAGTACTTC
. TRBJ2-2 TRBV7-2 TRBD2 CASSFPPSGGAGYGELFF TGTGCCAGCAGCTTCCCGCCTAGCGGGGGGGCCGGTTACGGGGAGCTGTTTTTT
. TRBJ2-5 TRBV6-5 . CASSDDQETQYF TGTGCCAGCAGTGATGACCAAGAGACCCAGTACTTC
. TRBJ2-5 TRBV4-1 . CASSPLPVSQETQYF TGCGCCAGCAGCCCACTTCCAGTGAGCCAAGAGACCCAGTACTTC
. TRBJ2-7 TRBV7-9 . CASSSLKDEQYF TGTGCCAGCAGCTCTCTGAAAGACGAGCAGTACTTC
. TRBJ2-1 TRBV12-3/TRBV12-4 . CASSIVSEQFF TGTGCCAGCAGCATCGTAAGTGAGCAGTTCTTC
. TRBJ1-1 TRBV29-1 . CSVEGTRLNTEAFF TGCAGCGTTGAGGGGACTCGGCTAAACACTGAAGCTTTCTTT
. TRBJ2-2 TRBV27 TRBD2 CASSLPISGGADTGELFF TGTGCCAGCAGTTTACCAATTAGCGGGGGGGCCGACACCGGGGAGCTGTTTTTT
. TRBJ2-1 TRBV2 . CASARQSSYNEQFF TGTGCCAGCGCCAGACAGAGCTCCTACAATGAGCAGTTCTTC
. TRBJ2-3 TRBV7-3 . CASSLLGGDWPDTQYF TGTGCCAGCAGCCTGTTAGGGGGAGATTGGCCAGATACGCAGTATTTT
. TRBJ1-2 TRBV13 . CASSTRSDNVPDGYTF TGTGCCAGCAGCACAAGGTCCGACAACGTCCCGGATGGCTACACCTTC
. TRBJ1-2 TRBV20-1 TRBD1 CSSQGDINYGYTF TGCAGTAGCCAGGGGGACATTAACTATGGCTACACCTTC
. TRBJ2-1 TRBV6-5 . CASSAGVGDYNEQFF TGTGCCAGCAGTGCCGGCGTAGGGGACTACAATGAGCAGTTCTTC
once TRBJ2-3 TRBV27 . CASSLWGVGTDTQYF TGTGCCAGCAGTTTATGGGGGGTCGGCACAGATACGCAGTATTTT
. TRBJ1-4 TRBV12-3/TRBV12-4 . CASSLRITNEKLFF TGTGCCAGCAGTCTAAGGATCACTAATGAAAAACTGTTTTTT
. TRBJ2-1 TRBV3-1 . CASSQGENSYNEQFF TGTGCCAGCAGCCAAGGCGAGAACTCCTACAATGAGCAGTTCTTC
. TRBJ2-1 TRBV20-1 . CSARDQYSGRGVGDNEQFF TGCAGTGCTAGAGATCAATATTCGGGCCGAGGCGTGGGGGACAATGAGCAGTTCTTC
. TRBJ2-3 TRBV30 TRBD2 CAWSANSGGADTQYF TGTGCCTGGAGTGCAAATAGCGGGGGGGCAGATACGCAGTATTTT
. TRBJ1-1 TRBV12-3/TRBV12-4 . CASSKTRNTEAFF TGTGCCAGCAGCAAAACAAGGAACACTGAAGCTTTCTTT
. TRBJ1-4 TRBV11-2 . CASTTRAVEKLFF TGTGCCAGCACCACAAGAGCGGTCGAAAAACTGTTTTTT